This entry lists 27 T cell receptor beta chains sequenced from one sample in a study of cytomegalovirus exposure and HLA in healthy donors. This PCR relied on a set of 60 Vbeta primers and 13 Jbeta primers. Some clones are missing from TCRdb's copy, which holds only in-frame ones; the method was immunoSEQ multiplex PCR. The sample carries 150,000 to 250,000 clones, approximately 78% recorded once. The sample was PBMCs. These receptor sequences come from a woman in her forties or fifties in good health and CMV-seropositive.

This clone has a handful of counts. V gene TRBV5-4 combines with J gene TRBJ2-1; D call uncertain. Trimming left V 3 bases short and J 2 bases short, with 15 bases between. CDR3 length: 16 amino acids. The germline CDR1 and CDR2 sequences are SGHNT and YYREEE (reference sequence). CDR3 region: CASSSPSSNAYNEQFF. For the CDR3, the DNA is TGTGCCAGCAGCTCTCCCAGTTCGAACGCCTACAATGAGCAGTTCTTC.

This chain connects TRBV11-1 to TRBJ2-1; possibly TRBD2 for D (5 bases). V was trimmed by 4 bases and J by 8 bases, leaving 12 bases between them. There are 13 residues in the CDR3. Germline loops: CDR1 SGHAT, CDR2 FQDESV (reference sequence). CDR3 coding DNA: TGTGCCAGCAGCTATACTAGTGTCGATGAGCAGTTCTTC. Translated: CASSYTSVDEQFF.

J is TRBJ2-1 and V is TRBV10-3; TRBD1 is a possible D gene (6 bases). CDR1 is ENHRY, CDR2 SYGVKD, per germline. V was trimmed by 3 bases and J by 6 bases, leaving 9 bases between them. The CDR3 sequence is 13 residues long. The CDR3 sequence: CAISDQQGNEQFF. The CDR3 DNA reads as TGTGCCATCAGTGATCAACAGGGCAATGAGCAGTTCTTC.

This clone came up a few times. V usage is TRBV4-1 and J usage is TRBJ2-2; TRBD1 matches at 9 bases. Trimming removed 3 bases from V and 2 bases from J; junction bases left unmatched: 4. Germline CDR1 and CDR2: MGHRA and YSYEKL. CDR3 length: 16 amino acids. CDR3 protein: CASSHMGQGNTGELFF. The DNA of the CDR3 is TGCGCCAGCAGCCACATGGGACAGGGCAACACCGGGGAGCTGTTTTTT.

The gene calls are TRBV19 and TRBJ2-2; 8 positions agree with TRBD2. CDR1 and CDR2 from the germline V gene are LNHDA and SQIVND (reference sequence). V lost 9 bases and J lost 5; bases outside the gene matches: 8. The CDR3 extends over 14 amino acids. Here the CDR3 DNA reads TGTGCCAGCTATCGGGGGGGCCGGACCGGGGAGCTGTTTTTT. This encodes CASYRGGRTGELFF. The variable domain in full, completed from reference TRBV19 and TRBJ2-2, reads DGGITQSPKYLFRKEGQNVTLSCEQNLNHDAMYWYRQDPGQGLRLIYYSQIVNDFQKGDIAEGYSVSREKKESFPLTVTSAQKNPTAFYLCASYRGGRTGELFFGEGSRLTVL.

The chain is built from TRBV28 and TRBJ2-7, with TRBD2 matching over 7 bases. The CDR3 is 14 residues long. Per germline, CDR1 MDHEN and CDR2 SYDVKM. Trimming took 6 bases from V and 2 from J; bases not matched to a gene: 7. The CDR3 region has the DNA TGTGCCAGCAGACCCATGGGGAGGGCCTACGAGCAGTACTTC. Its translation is CASRPMGRAYEQYF.

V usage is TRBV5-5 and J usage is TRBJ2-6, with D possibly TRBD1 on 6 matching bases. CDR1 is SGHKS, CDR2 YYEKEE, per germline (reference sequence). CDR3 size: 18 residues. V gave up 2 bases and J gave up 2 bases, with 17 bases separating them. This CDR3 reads CASSFQYRVPTGANVLTF. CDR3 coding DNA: TGTGCCAGCAGCTTTCAATACAGGGTCCCCACTGGGGCCAACGTCCTGACTTTC.

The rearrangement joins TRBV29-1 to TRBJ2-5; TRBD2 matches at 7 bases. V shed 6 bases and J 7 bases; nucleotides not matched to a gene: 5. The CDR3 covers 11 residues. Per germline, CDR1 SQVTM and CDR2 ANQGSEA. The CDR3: CSVRTGGTQYF. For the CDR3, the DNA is TGCAGCGTCAGAACGGGGGGGACCCAGTACTTC.

CDR3 loop: CASSSQGRLINQPQHF. CDR3 coding DNA: TGTGCCAGCAGCTCCCAGGGAAGGCTAATTAATCAGCCCCAGCATTTT. This rearrangement joins TRBV7-8 to TRBJ1-5, with TRBD1 as a possible D gene (5 bases). Trimming shortened V by 4 bases and J by 4 bases, and 17 bases separated the two germline ends. The CDR3 sequence is 16 residues long. CDR1 is SGHVS, CDR2 FQNEAQ, per germline.

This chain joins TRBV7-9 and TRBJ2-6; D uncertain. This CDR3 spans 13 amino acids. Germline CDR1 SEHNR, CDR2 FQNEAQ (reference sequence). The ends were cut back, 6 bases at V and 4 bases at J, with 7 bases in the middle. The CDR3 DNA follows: TGTGCCAGCAGTTACTCGGGGGCCAACGTCCTGACTTTC. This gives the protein CASSYSGANVLTF.

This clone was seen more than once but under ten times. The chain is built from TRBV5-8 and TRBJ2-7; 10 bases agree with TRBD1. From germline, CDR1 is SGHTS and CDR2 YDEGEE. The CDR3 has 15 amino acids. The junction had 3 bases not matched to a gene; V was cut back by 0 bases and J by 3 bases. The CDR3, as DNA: TGTGCCAGCAGCTTGGCCGGGACAGGGGACTACGAGCAGTACTTC. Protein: CASSLAGTGDYEQYF.

CDR3 bases: TGCAGCGTTGCTTTAGTTTTGGCTAGCTCGAGTGGTACGCAGTATTTT. Translated, it gives CSVALVLASSSGTQYF. The chain has TRBV29-1 and TRBJ2-3, with TRBD2 as a possible D gene (5 bases). This CDR3 comprises 16 residues. Germline CDR1 SQVTM, CDR2 ANQGSEA. V was clipped by 4 bases and J by 8 bases, with 25 bases between them.

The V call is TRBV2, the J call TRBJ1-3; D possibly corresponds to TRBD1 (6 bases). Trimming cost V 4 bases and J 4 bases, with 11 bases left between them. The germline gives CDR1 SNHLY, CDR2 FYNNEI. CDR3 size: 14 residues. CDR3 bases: TGTGCCAGCAGTGGATCAGGGGACGGAAACACCATATATTTT. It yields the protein CASSGSGDGNTIYF.

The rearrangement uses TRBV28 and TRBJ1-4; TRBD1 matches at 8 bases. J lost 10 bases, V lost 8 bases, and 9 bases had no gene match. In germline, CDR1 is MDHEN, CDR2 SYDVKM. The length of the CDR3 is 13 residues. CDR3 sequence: CASCIGTGVKLFF. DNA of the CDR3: TGTGCCAGCTGTATAGGGACAGGTGTAAAACTGTTTTTT.

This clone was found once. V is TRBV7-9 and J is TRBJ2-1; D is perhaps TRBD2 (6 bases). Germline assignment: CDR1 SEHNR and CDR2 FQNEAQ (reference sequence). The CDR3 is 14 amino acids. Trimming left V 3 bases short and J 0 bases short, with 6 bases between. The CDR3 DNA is TGTGCCAGCAGCTTGGACTACTCCTACAATGAGCAGTTCTTC. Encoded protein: CASSLDYSYNEQFF.

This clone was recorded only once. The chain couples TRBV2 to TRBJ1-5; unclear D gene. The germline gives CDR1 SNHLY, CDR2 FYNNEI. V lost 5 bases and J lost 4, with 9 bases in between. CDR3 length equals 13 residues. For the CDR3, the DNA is TGTGCCAGCAGTCCGGACTGGAATCAGCCCCAGCATTTT. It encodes CASSPDWNQPQHF.

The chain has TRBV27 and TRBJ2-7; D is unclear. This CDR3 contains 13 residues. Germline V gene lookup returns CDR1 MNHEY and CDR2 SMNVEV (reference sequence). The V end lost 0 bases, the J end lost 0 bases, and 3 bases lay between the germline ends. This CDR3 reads CASSLSLSYEQYF. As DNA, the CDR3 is TGTGCCAGCAGTTTATCTCTCTCCTACGAGCAGTACTTC.

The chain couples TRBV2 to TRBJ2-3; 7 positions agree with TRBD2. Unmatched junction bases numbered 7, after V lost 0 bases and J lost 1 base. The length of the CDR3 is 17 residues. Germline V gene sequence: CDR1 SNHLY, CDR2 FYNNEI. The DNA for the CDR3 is TGTGCCAGCAGTGAAGCGAGCCGGCTAGCGGGCACAGATACGCAGTATTTT. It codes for CASSEASRLAGTDTQYF.

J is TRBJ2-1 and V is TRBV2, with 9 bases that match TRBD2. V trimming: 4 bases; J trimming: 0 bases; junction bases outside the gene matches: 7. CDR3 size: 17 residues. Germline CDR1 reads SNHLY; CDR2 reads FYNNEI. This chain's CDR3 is CASSARLAGSSYNEQFF. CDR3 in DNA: TGTGCCAGCAGTGCCCGGCTAGCGGGATCCTCCTACAATGAGCAGTTCTTC.

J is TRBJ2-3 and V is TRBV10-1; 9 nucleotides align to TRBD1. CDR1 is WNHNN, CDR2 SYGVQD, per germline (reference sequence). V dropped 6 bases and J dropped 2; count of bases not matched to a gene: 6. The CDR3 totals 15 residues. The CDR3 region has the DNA TGCGCCAGCAGCCCCGGACAGGGGTTCACAGATACGCAGTATTTT. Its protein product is CASSPGQGFTDTQYF.

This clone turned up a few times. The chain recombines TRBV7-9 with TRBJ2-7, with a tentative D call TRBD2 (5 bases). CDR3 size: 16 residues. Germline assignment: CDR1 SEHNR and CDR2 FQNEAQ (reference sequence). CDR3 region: CSSKVEVDIRPYEQYF. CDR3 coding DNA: TGTTCTAGCAAAGTAGAAGTCGACATTCGTCCCTACGAGCAGTACTTC.

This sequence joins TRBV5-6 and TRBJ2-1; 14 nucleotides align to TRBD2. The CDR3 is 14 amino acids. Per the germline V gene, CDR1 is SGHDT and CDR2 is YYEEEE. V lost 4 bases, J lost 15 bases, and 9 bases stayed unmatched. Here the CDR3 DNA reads TGTGCCAGCAGCCCCGGGACTAGCGGGAGATTTCGGTTCTTC. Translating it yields CASSPGTSGRFRFF.

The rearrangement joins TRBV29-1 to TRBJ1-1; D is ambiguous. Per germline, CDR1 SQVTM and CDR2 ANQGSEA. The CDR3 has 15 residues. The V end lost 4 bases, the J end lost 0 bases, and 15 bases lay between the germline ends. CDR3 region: CSVGGRGPMNTEAFF. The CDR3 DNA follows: TGCAGCGTTGGAGGGCGCGGCCCCATGAACACTGAAGCTTTCTTT.

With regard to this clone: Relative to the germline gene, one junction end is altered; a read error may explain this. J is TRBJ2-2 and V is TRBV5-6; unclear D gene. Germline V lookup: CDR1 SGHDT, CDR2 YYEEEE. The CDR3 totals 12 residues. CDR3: CASSWSTGELFF. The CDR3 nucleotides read TGTGCCAGTAGCTGGAGTACCGGGGAGCTGTTTTTT.

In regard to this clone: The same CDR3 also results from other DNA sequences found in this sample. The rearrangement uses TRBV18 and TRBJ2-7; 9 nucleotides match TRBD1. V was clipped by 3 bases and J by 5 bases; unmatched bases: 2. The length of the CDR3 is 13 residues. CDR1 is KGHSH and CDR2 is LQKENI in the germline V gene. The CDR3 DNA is TGTGCCAGCTCACCGGGACAGGGAGACGAGCAGTACTTC. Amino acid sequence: CASSPGQGDEQYF. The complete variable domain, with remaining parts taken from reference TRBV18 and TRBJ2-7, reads NAGVMQNPRHLVRRRGQEARLRCSPMKGHSHVYWYRQLPEEGLKFMVYLQKENIIDESGMPKERFSAEFPKEGPSILRIQQVVRGDSAAYFCASSPGQGDEQYFGPGTRLTVT.

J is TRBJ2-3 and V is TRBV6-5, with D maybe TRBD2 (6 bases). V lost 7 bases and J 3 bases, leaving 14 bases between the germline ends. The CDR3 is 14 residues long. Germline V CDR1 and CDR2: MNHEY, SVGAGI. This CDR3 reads CASKRGWGTDTQYF. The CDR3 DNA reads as TGTGCCAGCAAACGGGGGTGGGGAACAGATACGCAGTATTTT.

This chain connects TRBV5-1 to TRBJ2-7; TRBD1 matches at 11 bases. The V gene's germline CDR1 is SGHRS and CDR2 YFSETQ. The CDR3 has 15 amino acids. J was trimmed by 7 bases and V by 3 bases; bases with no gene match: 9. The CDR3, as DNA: TGCGCCAGCAGCTCGGGGACAGGGGGTACCAGAGAGCAGTACTTC. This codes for CASSSGTGGTREQYF.